This TCR beta chain derives from a study of blood T cell repertoires in COVID-19. At the level of the study: Specimens from acute and convalescent COVID-19 originated in the United States, Italy and Spain. PBMCs, B-cell-depleted T cells, or T cells were the source of the cDNA or gDNA that made up the material.

Followed over time, Seattle patients had been enrolled while infection was active. As handled by the study authors: Scientists estimated how many nucleated cells there were by amplifying reference gene primers. Profiled with immunoSEQ multiplex PCR; TCRdb holds only in-frame clones, not every one. The V and J calls and the clone size are those of that table, but D and trimming were determined from the DNA. The table lists about 300,000 clones, around nine tenths of them singletons, with approximately 6.8% in the top ten. The CDR3 runs 15 residues. The J segment lost 1 base and the V segment lost 8 bases, leaving 2 bases of the junction unmatched. Germline V gene sequence: CDR1 MNHEY, CDR2 SMNVEV (reference sequence).

The sample comprised peripheral blood. The V gene is TRBV27, the J gene TRBJ2-6, with 10 bases aligning to TRBD1. The receptor was derived from a woman younger than 45 with COVID-19, enrolled during active disease. CDR3 residues: CASGDRGSGANVLTF. Here the CDR3 DNA reads TGTGCCAGCGGGGACAGGGGATCTGGGGCCAACGTCCTGACTTTC.